The clone carrying this T cell receptor beta chain was seen more than once but under ten times. The target antigen is unknown. Construction of the TCRbeta library involved unique molecular identifiers. TCRdb reanalysed the PCR reads using MiXCR and keeps one entry per CDR3 protein. The table lists around 300,000 distinct CDR3 sequences, over 9.5% of them singletons. Per the germline V gene, CDR1 is SQVTM and CDR2 is ANQGSEA. The CDR3 has 15 residues. The germline V and J ends were trimmed by 1 base and 5 bases, with 14 bases remaining between them. This sample is part of a study of T-cell reconstitution after alpha-beta-depleted transplantation in children. Study-wide results and caveats: At the one-year point after transplant, T-cell counts and TCRbeta diversity were found to come mostly from T cells that had been newly produced. About two months after transplant, alpha-beta T cells reportedly came from several hundred expanded graft clones.

The chain joins TRBV29-1 to TRBJ2-2; D possibly corresponds to TRBD1 (5 bases). The sample was PBMCs, taken before TCRalphabeta/CD19-depleted stem cell transplant. This clonotype was sampled from a boy less than two years old with acute myeloid leukemia, due to receive a stem cell transplant. The CDR3 nucleotides are TGCAGCGTTGAAGTGACAGCGCGAACGACCGGGGAGCTGTTTTTT. This translates into CSVEVTARTTGELFF.